Below, 22 T cell receptor beta chains from the same sample are listed, as sequenced in a study of Graves' ophthalmopathy and Graves' hyperthyroidism (dated by TCRdb to 2016 to 2018). Instrument on record: Illumina HiSeq 2000. For repertoire sequencing, the TCR beta CDR3 regions were amplified from RNA transcripts. The first round was an RT-PCR using HTBI primers with the Qiagen OneStep RT-PCR kit, and this first round was followed by a second-round multiplex PCR, then size selection and purification. The raw public data were reprocessed by TCRdb itself: fastp quality trimming at Q25, MiXCR clonotype calling, in-frame beta chains only. Entries are consolidated by CDR3 protein sequence, retaining the most common genes and DNA. This sample comprises over a million distinct CDR3 sequences, 35% to 45% of them detected only once. The ten largest clones add up to around 10% of the sample. The specimen was peripheral blood or thyroid tissue (not recorded which). The receptors shown here come from an adult man with Graves' hyperthyroidism.

In regard to this clonotype: The junction differs from germline at one of its ends, possibly a read error. This sequence joins TRBV9 and TRBJ1-2, with 12 bases matching TRBD1. This CDR3 region has 13 residues. Germline V lookup: CDR1 SGDLS, CDR2 YYNGEE. CDR3 in amino acids: CASSPRDRGLPAF. The CDR3, as DNA: TGTGCCAGCAGCCCCCGGGACAGGGGGCTCCCAGCCTTC.

This clonotype has more than one count but fewer than ten. V and J are TRBV11-2 and TRBJ1-2; D might be TRBD1 (6 bases). The CDR3 consists of 16 residues. The V gene lost 1 base and the J gene lost 2 bases, with 14 bases spanning the gap. Per the germline V gene, CDR1 is SGHAT and CDR2 is FQNNGV. The CDR3 DNA reads as TGTGCCAGCAGCTTAGGCGCAGGGGTCGGGAACTATGGCTACACCTTC. Amino acid sequence: CASSLGAGVGNYGYTF.

The chain joins TRBV7-9 to TRBJ2-7; 7 nucleotides line up with TRBD2. Germline loops: CDR1 SEHNR, CDR2 FQNEAQ (reference sequence). This CDR3 region has 14 residues. Trimming took 3 bases from V and 6 from J; bases not matched to a gene: 8. The CDR3 DNA is TGTGCCAGCAGCTTTGGGGCGGGAGCACTCGAGCAGTACTTC. Protein product: CASSFGAGALEQYF.

This chain connects TRBV5-1 to TRBJ1-3, with TRBD1 identical over 7 bases. This CDR3 spans 17 amino acids. Germline V lookup: CDR1 SGHRS, CDR2 YFSETQ. The V and J ends lost 4 bases and 4 bases, in that order; junction bases with no gene match: 14. CDR3 in DNA: TGCGCCAGCAGCCCTATCCCTGAGGGGGCGCGGGGAAACACCATATATTTT. It yields the protein CASSPIPEGARGNTIYF.

For the CDR3, the DNA is TGCAGCGTTGGGGGACTAGCGGGAGATTACGAGCAGTACTTC. Translation: CSVGGLAGDYEQYF. The V gene is TRBV29-1, the J gene TRBJ2-7; 14 bases line up with TRBD2. Germline V gene lookup returns CDR1 SQVTM and CDR2 ANQGSEA. The CDR3 spans 14 residues. Trimming cost V 4 bases and J 4 bases; bases outside gene matches: 3.

This rearrangement joins TRBV7-2 to TRBJ2-5, with D perhaps given as TRBD1 or TRBD2 (5 bases each). Germline assignment: CDR1 SGHTA and CDR2 FQGNSA. The CDR3 extends over 13 amino acids. The V and J ends lost 8 bases and 1 base respectively, with 11 bases between them. The CDR3 region has the DNA TGTGCCAGCGGTCGGGACGGCCAAGAGACCCAGTACTTC. It translates to CASGRDGQETQYF. Full variable domain (missing parts from reference TRBV7-2 and TRBJ2-5): GAGVSQSPSNKVTEKGKDVELRCDPISGHTALYWYRQSLGQGLEFLIYFQGNSAPDKSGLPSDRFSAERTGGSVSTLTIQRTQQEDSAVYLCASGRDGQETQYFGPGTRLLVL.

The chain couples TRBV6-2 or TRBV6-3 to TRBJ1-5; no firm D call. V was clipped by 6 bases and J by 1 base, with 13 bases between them. Germline loops: CDR1 MNHEY, CDR2 SVGEGT. This CDR3 region has 15 residues. This chain's CDR3 is CASRCGRPSNQPQHF. CDR3 DNA: TGTGCCAGCAGGTGTGGACGCCCCAGCAATCAGCCCCAGCATTTT.

This clonotype was recorded at least ten times. The chain links TRBV15 to TRBJ2-3, with D maybe TRBD2 (6 bases). The CDR3 has 12 amino acids. Looked up from germline, CDR1 is LNHNV and CDR2 is YYDKDF (reference sequence). V lost 9 bases to trimming and J lost 6 bases, with 13 bases between them. The CDR3 protein is CATKTSGDTQYF. CDR3 DNA: TGTGCCACAAAGACTAGTGGGGATACGCAGTATTTT. The variable domain in full, completed from reference TRBV15 and TRBJ2-3, reads DAMVIQNPRYQVTQFGKPVTLSCSQTLNHNVMYWYQQKSSQAPKLLFHYYDKDFNNEADTPDNFQSRRPNTSFCFLDIRSPGLGDTAMYLCATKTSGDTQYFGPGTRLTVL.

This clonotype was recorded many times. This chain connects TRBV10-3 to TRBJ2-2; perhaps TRBD2 as D (6 bases). The CDR3 is made up of 15 amino acids. Trimming pared 2 bases from V and 6 bases from J, leaving 13 bases between. Germline-derived CDR1 and CDR2 are ENHRY and SYGVKD. In DNA, the CDR3 is TGTGCCATCAGTGAGCCCGACGGGGAGGCCGGGGAGCTGTTTTTT. As protein: CAISEPDGEAGELFF.

The V call is TRBV6-2 or TRBV6-3, the J call TRBJ1-5, with D unclear. This CDR3 spans 14 amino acids. V lost 3 bases to trimming and J lost 6 bases, with 12 bases between them. CDR1 and CDR2 from the germline V gene are MNHEY and SVGEGT. This CDR3 is CASSYEVLGQPQHF. The CDR3 DNA reads TGTGCCAGCAGTTATGAGGTCTTAGGTCAGCCCCAGCATTTT.

At least ten counts were recorded for this clonotype. V and J are TRBV20-1 and TRBJ1-3; D remains unclear. Germline V gene data show CDR1 as DFQATT and CDR2 as SNEGSKA (reference sequence). The length of the CDR3 is 13 residues. The V end lost 2 bases, the J end lost 0 bases, and 5 bases lay between the germline ends. This chain's CDR3 is CSARISSGNTIYF. The CDR3 DNA follows: TGCAGTGCTAGAATCTCCTCTGGAAACACCATATATTTT.

The rearrangement joins TRBV20-1 to TRBJ2-2; 10 nucleotides line up with TRBD2. V lost 3 bases, J lost 3 bases, and 4 bases stayed unmatched. This CDR3 spans 15 amino acids. Germline CDR1 reads DFQATT; CDR2 reads SNEGSKA (reference sequence). CDR3 sequence: CSARWGLAHTGELFF. The DNA of the CDR3 is TGCAGTGCTAGGTGGGGACTAGCGCACACCGGGGAGCTGTTTTTT.

In regard to this clonotype: A single base separates this from a much larger clone, so it may be a read error. The CDR3 protein is CAWTDAAYGYTF. CDR3 nucleotides: TGTGCCTGGACGGACGCGGCCTATGGCTACACCTTC. V gene TRBV30 combines with J gene TRBJ1-2, with D hard to call. Trimming took off 4 bases at V and 4 bases at J, with 10 bases between the two ends. The germline V gene has CDR1 GTSNPN and CDR2 SVGIG (reference sequence). There are 12 residues in the CDR3. The full variable domain, rest sourced from reference TRBV30 and TRBJ1-2, is SQTIHQWPATLVQPVGSPLSLECTVEGTSNPNLYWYRQAAGRGLQLLFYSVGIGQISSEVPQNLSASRPQDRQFILSSKKLLLSDSGFYLCAWTDAAYGYTFGSGTRLTVV.

The table lists this clonotype with many counts. This sequence joins TRBV7-2 and TRBJ2-7; D unclear. V lost 5 bases and J 6 bases, leaving 11 bases between the germline ends. Germline-derived CDR1 and CDR2 are SGHTA and FQGNSA. The CDR3 sequence is 12 residues long. CDR3 DNA: TGTGCCAGCAGCCATCCTGGTTCCGAGCAGTACTTC. Translated, it gives CASSHPGSEQYF.

This clonotype was observed at least ten times. This rearrangement joins TRBV4-3 to TRBJ2-7, with TRBD1 identical over 10 bases. The CDR3 length is 15 residues. The V and J ends lost 3 bases and 3 bases, in that order; junction bases with no gene match: 5. Per germline, CDR1 LGHNA and CDR2 YSLEER. The CDR3 sequence: CASSQEWTGGYEQYF. CDR3 nucleotides: TGCGCCAGCAGCCAGGAATGGACAGGGGGCTACGAGCAGTACTTC.

The chain recombines TRBV19 with TRBJ1-1, with 10 nucleotides matching TRBD1. Trimming took 7 bases from V and 4 from J; bases not matched to a gene: 6. The CDR3 spans 14 residues. Germline CDR1 LNHDA, CDR2 SQIVND (reference sequence). The CDR3 protein is CASTRQGASTEAFF. For the CDR3, the DNA is TGTGCCAGTACGCGACAGGGGGCGTCCACTGAAGCTTTCTTT.

This sequence joins TRBV10-3 and TRBJ2-7; 14 bases agree with TRBD2. The CDR3 is 14 amino acids. The V and J ends lost 8 bases and 5 bases, in that order; junction bases with no gene match: 5. CDR1 is ENHRY, CDR2 SYGVKD, per germline. The CDR3: CAIRGLAGAHEQYF. The CDR3 coding sequence is TGTGCCATCCGGGGACTAGCGGGAGCCCACGAGCAGTACTTC.

This clonotype was found a few times. V gene TRBV12-3 or TRBV12-4 combines with J gene TRBJ2-6, with TRBD1 identical over 10 bases. The CDR3 has 17 amino acids. V lost 3 bases and J lost 1; bases outside the gene matches: 3. CDR3 residues: CASSFGTGVSGANVLTF. Written as DNA, the CDR3 is TGTGCCAGCAGTTTTGGGACAGGGGTATCTGGGGCCAACGTCCTGACTTTC.

In this sample, this clonotype turned up many times. The rearrangement links TRBV12-3 or TRBV12-4 to TRBJ1-1, with a possible D match to TRBD1 (6 bases). CDR3 length equals 14 residues. Trimming stripped 6 bases from V and 0 bases from J, with 11 bases between. The CDR3: CASSLWTVNTEAFF. Here the CDR3 DNA reads TGTGCCAGCAGCCTTTGGACAGTGAACACTGAAGCTTTCTTT.

V is TRBV2 and J is TRBJ1-2; D uncertain. V was shortened by 4 bases and J by 4 bases, with 7 bases between the two germline ends. Germline-derived CDR1 and CDR2 are SNHLY and FYNNEI. The length of the CDR3 is 12 residues. The CDR3 protein is CASSGAVYGYTF. The CDR3, as DNA: TGTGCCAGCAGTGGGGCCGTCTATGGCTACACCTTC.

Regarding this clonotype: This clone may be a read error of a much larger clone one base away. The rearrangement uses TRBV9 and TRBJ1-2, with unresolved D. Trimming cost V 0 bases and J 2 bases, with 11 bases left between them. There are 15 residues in the CDR3. Germline lookup yields CDR1 SGDLS and CDR2 YYNGEE. CDR3 sequence reads: CASSVATTTNYGYTF. Here the CDR3 DNA reads TGTGCCAGCAGCGTAGCTACAACCACGAACTATGGCTACACCTTC. Combining the CDR3 with reference TRBV9 and TRBJ1-2 gives the whole variable domain DSGVTQTPKHLITATGQRVTLRCSPRSGDLSVYWYQQSLDQGLQFLIQYYNGEERAKGNILERFSAQQFPDLHSELNLSSLELGDSALYFCASSVATTTNYGYTFGSGTRLTVV.

This clonotype came up many times. This sequence joins TRBV7-9 and TRBJ2-5; 9 bases are shared with TRBD1. J was trimmed by 8 bases and V by 0 bases; bases with no gene match: 4. The germline CDR1 and CDR2 sequences are SEHNR and FQNEAQ (reference sequence). The CDR3 sequence is 14 residues long. CDR3 residues: CASSLAGQGITQYF. The CDR3 DNA reads TGTGCCAGCAGCTTAGCGGGACAGGGTATCACCCAGTACTTC.